The 3 T cell receptor beta chains listed next were all sequenced from one sample in a study of T cells in Graves' hyperthyroidism and ophthalmopathy. Amplification of TCR beta CDR3 regions used RNA as the template. The HTBI set primed first-round TCR CDR3 RT-PCR. TCRdb re-called the multiplex PCR reads through MiXCR, storing one row per CDR3 protein. This table holds about 180,000 distinct CDR3 sequences, over 15% found once. The sequencing input was blood. All receptors come from a woman between 45 and 65 years old with Graves' hyperthyroidism.

The sample holds many counts of this clonotype. V usage is TRBV24-1 and J usage is TRBJ1-2; tentatively, D is TRBD1 (6 bases). Trimming pared 9 bases from V and 6 bases from J, leaving 13 bases between. The CDR3 runs to 12 residues. Germline V gene data show CDR1 as KGHDR and CDR2 as SFDVKD. The CDR3 sequence: CATGGGQNGYTF. In DNA form, the CDR3 reads TGTGCCACCGGCGGGGGGCAGAATGGCTACACCTTC.

This clonotype occurred many times. The CDR3 reads CASSPSWGTEAFF. CDR3 bases: TGTGCCAGCAGTCCCTCGTGGGGCACTGAAGCTTTCTTT. The J gene is TRBJ1-1, the V gene TRBV13; no definite D call. CDR1 is PRHDT and CDR2 is FYEKMQ in the germline V gene (reference sequence). CDR3 length: 13 amino acids. Deletions cut 6 bases from V and 4 bases from J, with 12 bases between.

This clonotype was recorded many times. V is TRBV10-3 and J is TRBJ1-3, with 7 bases that match TRBD1. Germline V gives CDR1 ENHRY, CDR2 SYGVKD. V lost 8 bases, J lost 0 bases, and 4 bases stayed unmatched. The CDR3 runs 14 residues. The CDR3 loop reads CAIGDSDSGNTIYF. The CDR3 bases are TGTGCCATCGGGGACAGCGACTCTGGAAACACCATATATTTT.